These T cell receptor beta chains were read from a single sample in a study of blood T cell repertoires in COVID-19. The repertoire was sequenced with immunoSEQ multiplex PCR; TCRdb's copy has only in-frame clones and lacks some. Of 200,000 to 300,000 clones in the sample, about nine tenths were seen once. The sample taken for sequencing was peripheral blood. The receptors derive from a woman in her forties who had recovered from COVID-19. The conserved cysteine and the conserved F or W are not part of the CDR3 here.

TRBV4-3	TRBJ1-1	ASSPLDRVTEAF
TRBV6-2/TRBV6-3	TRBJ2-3	ASSYDRLTSTDTQY
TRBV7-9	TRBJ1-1	ASSLAYTMNTEAF
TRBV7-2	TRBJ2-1	ASSLASSGGADEQF
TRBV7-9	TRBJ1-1	ASSPFGGMNTEAF
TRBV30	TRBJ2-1	AWSVLMIHNEQF
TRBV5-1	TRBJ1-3	ASSSGTGKTGNTIY
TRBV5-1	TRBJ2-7	ASSLASGGRRYEQY
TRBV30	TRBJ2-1	AWRGGLYNEQF
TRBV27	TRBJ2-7	ASSLRGGQAPSYEQY
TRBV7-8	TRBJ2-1	ASSRFSGAYNEQF
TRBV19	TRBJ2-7	ASSIAKRYEQY
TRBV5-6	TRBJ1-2	ASSPEVNYGYT
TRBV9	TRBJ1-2	ASSVRDRILSGYT
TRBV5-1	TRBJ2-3	ASSFSVDTQY
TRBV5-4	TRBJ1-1	ASSYRVADTEAF
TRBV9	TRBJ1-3	ASSVNREGGSGNTIY
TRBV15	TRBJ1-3	ATSRTGVGNTIY
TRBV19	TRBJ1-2	ASSIWVGAYGYT
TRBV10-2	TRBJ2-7	ASSGNPAYEQY
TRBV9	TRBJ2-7	ASSPNQGQPR
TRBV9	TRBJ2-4	ASSPRGQANLDLAKNIQY
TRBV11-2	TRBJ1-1	ASSRAQENTEAF
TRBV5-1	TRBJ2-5	ASSFGTGGPHQETQY
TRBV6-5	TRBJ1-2	ASSQGYGYT
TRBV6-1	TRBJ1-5	ASSEARGQPQH
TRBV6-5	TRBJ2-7	ASRLRGGLYEQY
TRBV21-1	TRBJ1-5	AIAGGQPNQPQH
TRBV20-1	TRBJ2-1	SASPGLAFTHYNEQF
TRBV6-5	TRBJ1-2	ASSYWGTENYGYT
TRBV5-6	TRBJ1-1	ASSLRANTEAF
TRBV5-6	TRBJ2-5	ASSLGTGGAWETQY
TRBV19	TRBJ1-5	ASSARNTGLLGNQPQH
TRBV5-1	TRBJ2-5	ASSSVGREETQY
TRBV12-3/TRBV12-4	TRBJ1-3	ASRPTGGNTIY
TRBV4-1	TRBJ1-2	ASSHPDRWNGYT
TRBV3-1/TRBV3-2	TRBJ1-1	ASSPLGSYTEAF
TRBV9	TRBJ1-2	ASSVVAGGFGYT
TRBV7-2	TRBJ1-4	ASSFTGVGEKLF
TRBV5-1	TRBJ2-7	ASSTRQPSYEQY
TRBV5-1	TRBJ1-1	ASSSDGGTEAF
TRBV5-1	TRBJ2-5	ASSFDSFSQETQY
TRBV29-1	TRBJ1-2	SGGGVSYGYT
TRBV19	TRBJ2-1	ASSRQALAGASSYNEQF
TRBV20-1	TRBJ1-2	SAHYRGGYT
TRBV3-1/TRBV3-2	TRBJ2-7	ASSQDWGHYEQY
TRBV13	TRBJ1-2	ASSSRQGYGYT
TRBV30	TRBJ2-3	AWRSPGQGTDTQY
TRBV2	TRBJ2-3	AISGFTDTQY
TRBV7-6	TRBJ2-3	ASSLAPGTGSDTQY
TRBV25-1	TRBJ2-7	ASSERGNEQY
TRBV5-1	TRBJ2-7	ASTPLGGSSYEQY
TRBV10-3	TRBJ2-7	AIMTSGSYEQY
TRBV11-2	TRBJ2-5	ASSLDRSETQY
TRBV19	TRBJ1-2	ASSIRVGSQDGYT